Presented here are 5 T cell receptor beta chains from one specimen sequenced in a study of T cells in women clearing cervical HPV infection. The data were produced by immunoSEQ multiplex PCR, yet TCRdb's version contains in-frame clones alone and is incomplete. This table holds 40,000 to 55,000 clones. The sequenced sample was blood buffy coat. The receptors were gathered from a woman between 18 and 69 years old with a cervical HPV16 infection that either progressed to CIN3+ or cleared (not recorded which).

In the case of this clone: The read ends 3 residues before the CDR3 terminus; that terminus is restored from the germline J gene. The chain carries TRBV5-1 and TRBJ2-2; 9 bases fit TRBD2. The CDR3 spans 15 residues. Unmatched junction bases numbered 4, after V lost 4 bases and J lost 3 bases. CDR1 is SGHRS, CDR2 YFSETQ, per germline. CDR3 sequence: CASSEIAGDTGELFF. CDR3 DNA (partial): TGCGCCAGCAGCGAGATAGCGGGGGACACCGGGGAG.

With regard to this clone: The read stops 3 residues short of the end of the CDR3; the missing end is completed from the germline J gene. V is TRBV7-9 and J is TRBJ1-2; the D gene is possibly TRBD1 (6 bases). This CDR3 region has 11 residues. Looked up from germline, CDR1 is SEHNR and CDR2 is FQNEAQ (reference sequence). CDR3 DNA, as far as it was read: TGTGCCAGCAGCCCCAGGGGTCGC. This codes for CASSPRGR. The CDR3, in full, reads CASSPRGRYTF.

Concerning this clone: The DNA ends 3 residues before the CDR3 does, and the rest of the CDR3 is filled in from the germline J gene. The V and J genes are TRBV5-1 and TRBJ2-2; D may be TRBD1 or TRBD2 (5 bases each). The CDR3 extends over 15 amino acids. Germline V gene lookup returns CDR1 SGHRS and CDR2 YFSETQ. V was pared by 0 bases and J by 6 bases, with 12 bases between. CDR3: CASSLGQLEAGELFF. The CDR3 bases that were read are TGCGCCAGCAGCTTGGGACAGCTGGAGGCCGGGGAG.

Regarding this clone: The read is 3 residues too short to cover the CDR3 end, so that end is filled in from the germline J gene. The chain links TRBV18 to TRBJ1-2, with a tentative D call TRBD1 (5 bases). Germline assignment: CDR1 KGHSH and CDR2 LQKENI. The CDR3 covers 15 residues. CDR3 sequence: CASSLANPGVGDYTF. CDR3 DNA, as far as it was read: TGTGCCAGCTCACTCGCCAATCCGGGGGTCGGCGAC.

Concerning this clone: Sequencing ends 3 residues short of the CDR3 end; the germline J gene provides the rest. This chain links TRBV5-4 with TRBJ2-3; 10 bases fit TRBD2. CDR3 length: 15 amino acids. Germline V lookup: CDR1 SGHNT, CDR2 YYREEE (reference sequence). The CDR3 here is CASSSLTSGEETQYF. The sequenced part of the CDR3 DNA is TGTGCCAGCAGCTCCCTCACTAGCGGGGAAGAGACG.